The subject of this entry is one TCR beta chain. The antigen is unknown. This may be a read error, as it is one base from a much larger clone. These data are taken from a study of T cells after yellow fever vaccination. Study conclusions and caveats: Subsequent booster samples again held most clones from primary vaccination (96% CD4, 88% CD8).

Germline CDR1 and CDR2: ENHRY and SYGVKD. V gave up 3 bases and J gave up 2 bases, with 14 bases separating them. This CDR3 is 16 amino acids long. Each CDR3 protein gets one entry after TCRdb re-called the 5' RACE reads with MiXCR. The sample consists of about 150,000 distinct CDR3 sequences, under 8% of them appearing once. Source: CD4+ T cells sorted from PBMCs, taken 10 days after the yellow fever booster vaccination. The V gene is TRBV10-3, the J gene TRBJ2-1, with a tentative D call TRBD1 (6 bases). The sequence derives from a man in his thirties or forties who received the YFV17D yellow fever vaccine. The CDR3, as DNA: TGTGCCATCAGTGACGGGGACAACAGCCCCTACAATGAGCAGTTCTTC. This codes for CAISDGDNSPYNEQFF.